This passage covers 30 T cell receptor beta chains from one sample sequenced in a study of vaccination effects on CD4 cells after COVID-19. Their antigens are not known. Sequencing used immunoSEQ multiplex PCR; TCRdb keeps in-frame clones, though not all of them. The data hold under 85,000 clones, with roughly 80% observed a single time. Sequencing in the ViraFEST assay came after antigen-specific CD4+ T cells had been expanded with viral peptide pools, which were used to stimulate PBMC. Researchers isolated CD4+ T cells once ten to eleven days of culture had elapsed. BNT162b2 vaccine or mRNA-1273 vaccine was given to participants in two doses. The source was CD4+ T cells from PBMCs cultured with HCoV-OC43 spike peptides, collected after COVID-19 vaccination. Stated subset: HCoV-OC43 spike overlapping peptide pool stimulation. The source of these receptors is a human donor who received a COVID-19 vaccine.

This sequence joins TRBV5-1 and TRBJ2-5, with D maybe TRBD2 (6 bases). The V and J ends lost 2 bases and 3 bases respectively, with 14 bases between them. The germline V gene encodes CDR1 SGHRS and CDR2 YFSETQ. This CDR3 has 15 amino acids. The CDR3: CASSFAGGSEETQYF. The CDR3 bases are TGCGCCAGCAGCTTCGCCGGGGGTTCCGAAGAGACCCAGTACTTC.

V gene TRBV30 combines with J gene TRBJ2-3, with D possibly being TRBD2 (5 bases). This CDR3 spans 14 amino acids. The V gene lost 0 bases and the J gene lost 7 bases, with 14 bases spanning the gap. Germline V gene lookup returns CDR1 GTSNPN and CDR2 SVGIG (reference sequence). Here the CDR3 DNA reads TGTGCCTGGAGTGTAGGATCCAGCGGTAATACGCAGTATTTT. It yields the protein CAWSVGSSGNTQYF.

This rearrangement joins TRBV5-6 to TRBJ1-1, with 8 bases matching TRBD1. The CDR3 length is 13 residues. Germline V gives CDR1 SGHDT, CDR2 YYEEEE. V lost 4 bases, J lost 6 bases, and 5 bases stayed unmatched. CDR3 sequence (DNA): TGTGCCAGCAGCCGACAGGGGAAACCTGAAGCTTTCTTT. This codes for CASSRQGKPEAFF.

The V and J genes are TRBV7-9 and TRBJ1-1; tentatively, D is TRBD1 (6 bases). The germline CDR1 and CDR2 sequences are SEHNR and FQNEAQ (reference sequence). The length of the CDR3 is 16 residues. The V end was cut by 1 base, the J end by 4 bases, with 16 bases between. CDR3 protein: CASSLGVGGLGTEAFF. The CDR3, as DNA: TGTGCCAGCAGCTTAGGGGTGGGGGGGCTCGGCACTGAAGCTTTCTTT. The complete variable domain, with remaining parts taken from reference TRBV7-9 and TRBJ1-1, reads DTGVSQNPRHKITKRGQNVTFRCDPISEHNRLYWYRQTLGQGPEFLTYFQNEAQLEKSRLLSDRFSAERPKGSFSTLEIQRTEQGDSAMYLCASSLGVGGLGTEAFFGQGTRLTVV.

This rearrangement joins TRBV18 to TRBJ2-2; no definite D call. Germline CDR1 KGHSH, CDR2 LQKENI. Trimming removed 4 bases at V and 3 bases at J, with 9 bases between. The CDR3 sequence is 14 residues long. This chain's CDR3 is CASSLQLDTGELFF. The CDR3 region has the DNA TGTGCCAGCTCACTCCAGTTAGACACCGGGGAGCTGTTTTTT.

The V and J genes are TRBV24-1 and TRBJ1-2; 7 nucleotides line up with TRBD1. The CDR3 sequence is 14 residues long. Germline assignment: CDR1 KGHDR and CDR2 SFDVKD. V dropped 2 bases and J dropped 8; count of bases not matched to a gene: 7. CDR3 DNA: TGTGCCACCAGTGATTCTCTGACAGGGTGGGGCTACACCTTC. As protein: CATSDSLTGWGYTF.

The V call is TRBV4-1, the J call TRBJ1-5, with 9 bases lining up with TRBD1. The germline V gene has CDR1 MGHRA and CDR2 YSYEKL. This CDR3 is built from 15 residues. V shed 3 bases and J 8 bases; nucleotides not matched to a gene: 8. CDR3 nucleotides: TGCGCCAGCAGCCACGGGGACAGGGAGGGTGAGCCCCAGCATTTT. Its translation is CASSHGDREGEPQHF.

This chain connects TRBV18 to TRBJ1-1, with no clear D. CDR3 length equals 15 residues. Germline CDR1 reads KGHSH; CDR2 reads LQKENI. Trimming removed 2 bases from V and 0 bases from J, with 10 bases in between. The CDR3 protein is CASSPGVTMNTEAFF. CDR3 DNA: TGTGCCAGCTCACCAGGGGTCACCATGAACACTGAAGCTTTCTTT.

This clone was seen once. CDR3 nucleotide sequence: TGTGCCAGCAGCCCGCAAACGGGACAGATTAATAACTATGGCTACACCTTC. It is translated as CASSPQTGQINNYGYTF. This chain uses TRBV7-2 with TRBJ1-2; 7 positions agree with TRBD1. CDR3 length: 17 amino acids. The germline gives CDR1 SGHTA, CDR2 FQGNSA. The J segment lost 1 base and the V segment lost 5 bases, leaving 13 bases of the junction unmatched.

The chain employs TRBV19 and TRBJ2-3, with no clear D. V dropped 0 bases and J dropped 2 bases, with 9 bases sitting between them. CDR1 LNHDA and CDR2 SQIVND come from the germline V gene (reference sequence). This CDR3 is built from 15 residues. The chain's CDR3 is CASSIDLVATDTQYF. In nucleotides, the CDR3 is TGTGCCAGTAGTATAGACCTAGTGGCCACAGATACGCAGTATTTT.

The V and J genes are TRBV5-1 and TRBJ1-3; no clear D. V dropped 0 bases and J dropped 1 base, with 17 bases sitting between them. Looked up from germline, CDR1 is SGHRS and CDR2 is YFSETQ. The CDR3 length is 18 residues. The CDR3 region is CASSLEPVGDNSGNTIYF. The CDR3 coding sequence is TGCGCCAGCAGCTTGGAACCGGTCGGCGACAATTCTGGAAACACCATATATTTT.

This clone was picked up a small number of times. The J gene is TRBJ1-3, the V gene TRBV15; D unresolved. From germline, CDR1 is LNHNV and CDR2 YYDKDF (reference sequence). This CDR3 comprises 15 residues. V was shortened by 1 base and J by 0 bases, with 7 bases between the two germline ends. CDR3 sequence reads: CATSRGKSSGNTIYF. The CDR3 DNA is TGTGCCACCAGCAGAGGCAAGAGCTCTGGAAACACCATATATTTT.

The DNA for the CDR3 is TGTGCCAGCGGAAGGACCGCTAATGAAAAACTGTTTTTT. Translation gives CASGRTANEKLFF. The rearrangement joins TRBV6-5 to TRBJ1-4; no reliable D call. The V and J ends lost 8 bases and 3 bases respectively, with 10 bases between them. Germline V gene data show CDR1 as MNHEY and CDR2 as SVGAGI. The CDR3 runs to 13 residues.

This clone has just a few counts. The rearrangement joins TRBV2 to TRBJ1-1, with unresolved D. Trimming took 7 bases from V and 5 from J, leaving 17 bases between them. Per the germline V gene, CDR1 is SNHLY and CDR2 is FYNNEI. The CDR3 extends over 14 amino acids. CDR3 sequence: CASMGRVLGTEAFF. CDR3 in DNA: TGTGCCAGCATGGGGAGGGTCCTAGGGACTGAAGCTTTCTTT.

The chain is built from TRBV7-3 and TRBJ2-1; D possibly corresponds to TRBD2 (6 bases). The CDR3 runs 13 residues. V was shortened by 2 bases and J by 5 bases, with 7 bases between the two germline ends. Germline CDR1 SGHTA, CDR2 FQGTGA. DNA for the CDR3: TGTGCCAGCAGCTTAGCGGGGAACAATGAGCAGTTCTTC. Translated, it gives CASSLAGNNEQFF.

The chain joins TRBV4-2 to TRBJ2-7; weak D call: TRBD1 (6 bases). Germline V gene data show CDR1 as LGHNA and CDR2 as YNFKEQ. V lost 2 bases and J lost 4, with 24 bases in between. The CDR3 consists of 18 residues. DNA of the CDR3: TGTGCCAGCAGCCAACCAAACCACAGGGTTGATGAACCTTACGAGCAGTACGTC. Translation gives CASSQPNHRVDEPYEQYV.

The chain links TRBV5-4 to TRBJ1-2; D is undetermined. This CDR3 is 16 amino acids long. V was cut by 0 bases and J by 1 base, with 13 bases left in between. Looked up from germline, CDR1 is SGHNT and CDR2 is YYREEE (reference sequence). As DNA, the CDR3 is TGTGCCAGCAGCTTGGCCGGACGGGAAAATAACTATGGCTACACCTTC. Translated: CASSLAGRENNYGYTF.

The CDR3: CASSRGGAGRNEQFF. DNA of the CDR3: TGTGCCAGCAGCAGGGGGGGGGCCGGACGGAATGAGCAGTTCTTC. V gene TRBV5-4 combines with J gene TRBJ2-1, with a weak D call TRBD2 (7 bases). Germline V gene sequence: CDR1 SGHNT, CDR2 YYREEE (reference sequence). V shed 4 bases and J shed 7 bases, with 18 bases lying between them. This CDR3 comprises 15 residues.

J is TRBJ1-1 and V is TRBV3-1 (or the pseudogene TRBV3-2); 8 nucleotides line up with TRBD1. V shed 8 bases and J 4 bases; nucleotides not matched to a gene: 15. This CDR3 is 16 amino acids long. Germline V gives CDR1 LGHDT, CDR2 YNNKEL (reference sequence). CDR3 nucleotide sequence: TGTGCCAGCGGCGCAGAGACAGGGGCCGGGAGCACTGAAGCTTTCTTT. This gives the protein CASGAETGAGSTEAFF.

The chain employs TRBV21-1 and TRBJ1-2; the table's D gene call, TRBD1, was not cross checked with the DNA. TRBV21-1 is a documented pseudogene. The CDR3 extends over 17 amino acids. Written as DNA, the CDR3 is TGTGCCAGCAGCAGCCCGGGGGGACAGGGGTCAGCCTATGGCTACACCTTC. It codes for CASSSPGGQGSAYGYTF.

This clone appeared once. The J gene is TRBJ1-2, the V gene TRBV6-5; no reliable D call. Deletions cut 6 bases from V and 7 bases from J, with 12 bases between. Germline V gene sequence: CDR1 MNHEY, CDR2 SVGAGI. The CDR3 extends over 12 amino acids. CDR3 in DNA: TGTGCCAGCAGCTCAGGATTATTTGGCTACACCTTC. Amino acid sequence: CASSSGLFGYTF.

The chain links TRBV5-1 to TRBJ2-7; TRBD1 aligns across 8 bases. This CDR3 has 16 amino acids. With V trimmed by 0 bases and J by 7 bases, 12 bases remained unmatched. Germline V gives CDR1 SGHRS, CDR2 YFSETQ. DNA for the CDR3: TGCGCCAGCAGCTTGGCCCCCGGACAGGGCTTCGGGGAGCAGTACGTC. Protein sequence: CASSLAPGQGFGEQYV.

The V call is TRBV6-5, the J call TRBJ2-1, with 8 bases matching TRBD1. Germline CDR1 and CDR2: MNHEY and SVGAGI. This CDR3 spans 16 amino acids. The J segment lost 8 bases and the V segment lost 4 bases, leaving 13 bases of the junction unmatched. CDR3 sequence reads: CASSSHGQGAVYEQFF. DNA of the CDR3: TGTGCCAGCAGTTCCCACGGGCAGGGGGCGGTTTATGAGCAGTTCTTC.

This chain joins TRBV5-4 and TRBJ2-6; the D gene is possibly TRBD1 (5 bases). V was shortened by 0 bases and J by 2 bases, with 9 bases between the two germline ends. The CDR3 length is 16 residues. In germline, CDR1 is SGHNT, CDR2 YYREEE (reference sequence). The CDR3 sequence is CASSLEGLAGANVLTF. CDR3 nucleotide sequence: TGTGCCAGCAGCTTGGAGGGGCTGGCTGGGGCCAACGTCCTGACTTTC.

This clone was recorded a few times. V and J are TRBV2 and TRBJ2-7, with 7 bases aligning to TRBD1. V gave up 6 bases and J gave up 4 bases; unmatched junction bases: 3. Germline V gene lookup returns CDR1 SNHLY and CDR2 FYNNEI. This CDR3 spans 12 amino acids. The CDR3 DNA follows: TGTGCCAGCAGAGGGACAGCTTACGAGCAGTACGTC. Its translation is CASRGTAYEQYV.

Here the CDR3 reads CATSTPPGRRPYEQYV. The DNA of the CDR3 is TGTGCCACCAGCACACCCCCGGGACGGAGACCCTACGAGCAGTACGTC. J is TRBJ2-7 and V is TRBV15, with D tentatively TRBD1 or TRBD2 (5 bases each). The V gene's germline CDR1 is LNHNV and CDR2 YYDKDF (reference sequence). Trimming stripped 4 bases from V and 2 bases from J, with 18 bases between. CDR3 length: 16 amino acids.

CDR3 nucleotides: TGTGCCAGTAGTATCGTCGATACGCAGTATTTT. It specifies CASSIVDTQYF. The gene calls are TRBV19 and TRBJ2-3; D is undetermined. The V end was cut by 3 bases, the J end by 6 bases, with 4 bases between. Germline V gene lookup returns CDR1 LNHDA and CDR2 SQIVND (reference sequence). The CDR3 loop spans 11 amino acids.

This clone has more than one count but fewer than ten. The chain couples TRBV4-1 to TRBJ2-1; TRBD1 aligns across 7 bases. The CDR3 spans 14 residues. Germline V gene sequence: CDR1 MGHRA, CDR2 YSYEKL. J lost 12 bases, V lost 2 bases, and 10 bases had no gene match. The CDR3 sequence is CASSQPLGGPVQFF. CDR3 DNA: TGCGCCAGCAGCCAACCCCTAGGGGGCCCTGTGCAGTTCTTC.

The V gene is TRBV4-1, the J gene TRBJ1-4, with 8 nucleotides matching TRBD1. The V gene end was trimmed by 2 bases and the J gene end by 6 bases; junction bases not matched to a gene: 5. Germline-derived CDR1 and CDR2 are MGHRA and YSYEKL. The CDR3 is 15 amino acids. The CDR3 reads CASSQFRDRYEKLFF. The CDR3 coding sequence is TGCGCCAGCAGCCAATTCCGGGACAGGTATGAAAAACTGTTTTTT.

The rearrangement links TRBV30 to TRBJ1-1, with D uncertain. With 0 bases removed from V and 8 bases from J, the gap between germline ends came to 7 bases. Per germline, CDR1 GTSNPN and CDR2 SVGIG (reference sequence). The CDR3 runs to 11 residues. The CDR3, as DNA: TGTGCCTGGAGTGTAGCCGTAGAAGCTTTCTTT. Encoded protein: CAWSVAVEAFF.